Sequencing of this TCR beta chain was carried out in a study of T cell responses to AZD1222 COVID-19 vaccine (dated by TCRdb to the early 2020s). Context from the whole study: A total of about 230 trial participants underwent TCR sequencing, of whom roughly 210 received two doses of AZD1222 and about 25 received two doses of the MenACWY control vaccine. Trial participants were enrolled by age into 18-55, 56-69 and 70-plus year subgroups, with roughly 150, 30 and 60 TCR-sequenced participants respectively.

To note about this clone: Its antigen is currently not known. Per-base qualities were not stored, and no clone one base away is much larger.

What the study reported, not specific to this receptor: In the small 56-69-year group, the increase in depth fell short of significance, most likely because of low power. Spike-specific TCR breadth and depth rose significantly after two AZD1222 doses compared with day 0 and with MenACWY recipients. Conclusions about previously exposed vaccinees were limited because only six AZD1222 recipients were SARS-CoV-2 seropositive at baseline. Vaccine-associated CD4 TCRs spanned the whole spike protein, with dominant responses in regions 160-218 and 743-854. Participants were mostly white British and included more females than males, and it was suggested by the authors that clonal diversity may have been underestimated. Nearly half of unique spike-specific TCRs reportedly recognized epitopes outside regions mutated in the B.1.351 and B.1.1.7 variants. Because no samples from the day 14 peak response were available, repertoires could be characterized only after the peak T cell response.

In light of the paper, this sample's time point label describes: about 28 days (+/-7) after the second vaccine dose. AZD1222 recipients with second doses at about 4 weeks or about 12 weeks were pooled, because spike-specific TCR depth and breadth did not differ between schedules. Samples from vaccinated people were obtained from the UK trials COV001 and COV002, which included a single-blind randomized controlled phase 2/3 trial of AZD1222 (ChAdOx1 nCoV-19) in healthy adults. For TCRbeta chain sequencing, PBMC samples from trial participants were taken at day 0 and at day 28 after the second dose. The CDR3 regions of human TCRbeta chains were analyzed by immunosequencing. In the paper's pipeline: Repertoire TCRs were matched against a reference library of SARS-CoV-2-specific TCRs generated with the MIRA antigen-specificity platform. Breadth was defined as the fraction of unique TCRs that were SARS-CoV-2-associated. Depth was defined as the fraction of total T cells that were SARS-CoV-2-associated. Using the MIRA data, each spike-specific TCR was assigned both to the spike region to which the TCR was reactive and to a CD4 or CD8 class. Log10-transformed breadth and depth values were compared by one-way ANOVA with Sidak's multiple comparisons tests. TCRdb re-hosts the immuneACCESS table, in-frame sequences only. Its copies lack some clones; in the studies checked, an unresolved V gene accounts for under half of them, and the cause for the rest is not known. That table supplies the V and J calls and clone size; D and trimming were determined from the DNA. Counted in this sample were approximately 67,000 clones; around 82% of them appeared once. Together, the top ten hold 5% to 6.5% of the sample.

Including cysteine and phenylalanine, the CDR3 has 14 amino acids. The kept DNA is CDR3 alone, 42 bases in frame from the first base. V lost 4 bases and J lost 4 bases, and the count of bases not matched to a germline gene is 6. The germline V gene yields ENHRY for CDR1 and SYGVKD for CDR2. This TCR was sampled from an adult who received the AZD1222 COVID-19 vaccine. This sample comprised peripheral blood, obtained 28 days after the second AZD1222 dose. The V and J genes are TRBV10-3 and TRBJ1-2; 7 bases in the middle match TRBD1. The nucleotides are TGTGCCATCAGTGGCGACAGGGTGGGCTATGGCTACACCTTC. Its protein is CAISGDRVGYGYTF.